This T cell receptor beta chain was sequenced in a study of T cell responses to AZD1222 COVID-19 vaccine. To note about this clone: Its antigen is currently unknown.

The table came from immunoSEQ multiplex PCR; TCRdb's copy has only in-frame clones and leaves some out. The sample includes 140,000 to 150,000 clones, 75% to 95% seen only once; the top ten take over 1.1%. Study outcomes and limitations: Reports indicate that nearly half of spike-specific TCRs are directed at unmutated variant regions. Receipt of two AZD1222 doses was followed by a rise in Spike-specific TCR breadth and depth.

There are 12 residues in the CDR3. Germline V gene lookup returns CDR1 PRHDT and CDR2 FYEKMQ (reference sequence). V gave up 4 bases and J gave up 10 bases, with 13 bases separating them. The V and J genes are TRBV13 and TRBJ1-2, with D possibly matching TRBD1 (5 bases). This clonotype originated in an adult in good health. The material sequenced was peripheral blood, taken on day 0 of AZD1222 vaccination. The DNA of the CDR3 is TGTGCCAGCAGCTGGGGTGCGGACACCTACACCTTC. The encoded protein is CASSWGADTYTF.